The 29 T cell receptor beta chains below all came from one sample that was sequenced in a study of T cell repertoires in cytomegalovirus infection. TCRdb fed the reads into MiXCR, producing one record per CDR3 protein. The table records about 740,000 distinct CDR3 sequences, under 40% of them present only once. Sample: PBMCs. The origin of the receptors is a human donor in good health (CMV status not recorded). Some clones in this sample may be carry-over from other donors' samples.

This clonotype has ten or more counts. The chain joins TRBV28 to TRBJ1-2; 7 bases fit TRBD1. V shed 3 bases, J shed 4 bases, and the junction held 8 bases outside the gene matches. The CDR3 totals 15 residues. The germline V gene has CDR1 MDHEN and CDR2 SYDVKM. CDR3 loop: CASSLGGGVGYGYTF. In DNA, the CDR3 is TGTGCCAGCAGTTTGGGAGGGGGCGTCGGCTATGGCTACACCTTC.

As concerns this clonotype: This may be a read error: a much more frequent sequence differs by one nucleotide. The chain employs TRBV7-2 and TRBJ1-5; 7 bases map to TRBD1. This CDR3 region has 14 residues. Germline-derived CDR1 and CDR2 are SGHTA and FQGNSA. The J segment lost 2 bases and the V segment lost 6 bases, leaving 4 bases of the junction unmatched. The CDR3 protein is CASSDTGGNQPQHF. The CDR3 DNA reads TGTGCCAGCAGTGACACAGGGGGCAATCAGCCCCAGCATTTT.

This clonotype was seen more than once but under ten times. This chain joins TRBV19 and TRBJ1-1; 7 nucleotides agree with TRBD1. Trimming at V came to 10 bases and at J to 3 bases, leaving 8 bases not matched to a gene. The CDR3 sequence is 13 residues long. From germline, CDR1 is LNHDA and CDR2 SQIVND (reference sequence). DNA for the CDR3: TGTGCCATCAGGGGAAGGGGGCACACTGAAGCTTTCTTT. Amino acid sequence: CAIRGRGHTEAFF.

The chain links TRBV7-9 to TRBJ1-4; possibly TRBD1 for D (5 bases). The CDR3 length is 16 residues. Per the germline V gene, CDR1 is SEHNR and CDR2 is FQNEAQ (reference sequence). V dropped 1 base and J dropped 8 bases, with 17 bases sitting between them. CDR3 residues: CASSLGGAGTQEKLFF. In DNA form, the CDR3 reads TGTGCCAGCAGCTTAGGAGGTGCGGGGACCCAGGAAAAACTGTTTTTT. Filled out from reference TRBV7-9 and TRBJ1-4, the complete variable domain reads DTGVSQNPRHKITKRGQNVTFRCDPISEHNRLYWYRQTLGQGPEFLTYFQNEAQLEKSRLLSDRFSAERPKGSFSTLEIQRTEQGDSAMYLCASSLGGAGTQEKLFFGSGTQLSVL.

V usage is TRBV7-6 and J usage is TRBJ2-7; the D gene is possibly TRBD1 (6 bases). Trimming shortened V by 2 bases and J by 2 bases, and 13 bases separated the two germline ends. Per germline, CDR1 SGHVS and CDR2 FNYEAQ. This CDR3 region has 15 residues. The CDR3 nucleotides read TGTGCCAGCAGCTTAACCCCGACAGGAGCCTACGAGCAGTACTTC. Amino acids: CASSLTPTGAYEQYF.

This clonotype turned up a few times. The chain employs TRBV6-1 and TRBJ1-5, with D possibly TRBD1 on 5 matching bases. CDR1 and CDR2 from the germline V gene are MNHNS and SASEGT. Between the trimmed V and J ends, which lost 4 bases and 6 bases, there was a span of 13 bases. The CDR3 runs 14 residues. The CDR3 nucleotides read TGTGCCAGCAGTGTGAGGGGCGCGGGTCAGCCCCAGCATTTT. It translates to CASSVRGAGQPQHF.

The CDR3, as DNA: TGTGCCAGCAGTTTGGGAACCCTAGCGGGTGTCTACGAGCAGTACTTC. Its translation: CASSLGTLAGVYEQYF. The chain carries TRBV27 and TRBJ2-7; 8 positions agree with TRBD2. V was clipped by 3 bases and J by 3 bases; unmatched bases: 10. This CDR3 has 16 amino acids. Germline V gene sequence: CDR1 MNHEY, CDR2 SMNVEV (reference sequence).

The gene calls are TRBV4-2 and TRBJ1-6; D perhaps matches TRBD1 (5 bases). The CDR3 is 16 residues long. V shed 0 bases and J shed 8 bases, with 14 bases lying between them. CDR1 LGHNA and CDR2 YNFKEQ come from the germline V gene. Written as DNA, the CDR3 is TGTGCCAGCAGCCAAGATGGACGGGGCTGGGATTCACCCCTCCACTTT. It encodes CASSQDGRGWDSPLHF.

This clonotype was observed a few times. The V call is TRBV25-1, the J call TRBJ1-2; perhaps TRBD1 as D (5 bases). This CDR3 comprises 15 residues. The germline V gene has CDR1 MGHDK and CDR2 SYGVNS. The ends were cut back, 0 bases at V and 5 bases at J, with 13 bases in the middle. The CDR3 reads CASSEYGARGYGYTF. CDR3 in DNA: TGTGCCAGCAGTGAATATGGGGCTCGGGGGTATGGCTACACCTTC.

This clonotype showed up just a few times. The rearrangement joins TRBV7-9 to TRBJ2-1; possibly TRBD1 for D (5 bases). This CDR3 has 13 residues. Germline CDR1 is SEHNR and CDR2 is FQNEAQ (reference sequence). V lost 5 bases and J 6 bases, leaving 11 bases between the germline ends. The CDR3 bases are TGTGCCAGCAGCCAGGGCCTAGGCAATGAGCAGTTCTTC. Translated, it gives CASSQGLGNEQFF.

Of note for this clonotype: One end of the junction fails to match germline, which may point to a read error. The chain combines TRBV4-2 with TRBJ2-7, with D perhaps matching TRBD1 (6 bases). Germline CDR1 and CDR2: LGHNA and YNFKEQ. The CDR3 spans 14 residues. The CDR3 coding sequence is TGTGCCAGCATCCAAGATGCTGGGGGCGACGAGCAGTACTTC. It encodes CASIQDAGGDEQYF.

This clonotype was seen only a few times. This chain joins TRBV12-3 or TRBV12-4 and TRBJ1-1, with D perhaps matching TRBD1 (5 bases). V was shortened by 3 bases and J by 1 base, with 12 bases between the two germline ends. This CDR3 has 15 amino acids. The CDR3 sequence is CASSFRGFENTEAFF. CDR3 in DNA: TGTGCCAGCAGTTTTAGGGGATTTGAGAACACTGAAGCTTTCTTT.

The CDR3 DNA reads TGTGCCACCCGCCAGTGGGGCGAACTATCTAGCGGCTACACCTTC. Encoded protein: CATRQWGELSSGYTF. V gene TRBV7-8 combines with J gene TRBJ1-2, with D possibly TRBD1 on 5 matching bases. CDR1 is SGHVS and CDR2 is FQNEAQ in the germline V gene. The germline V and J ends were trimmed by 10 bases and 8 bases, with 26 bases remaining between them. The CDR3 loop spans 15 amino acids.

This clonotype has just a few counts. V and J are TRBV7-8 and TRBJ1-5; 7 positions agree with TRBD1. Germline CDR1 reads SGHVS; CDR2 reads FQNEAQ. V dropped 5 bases and J dropped 5; count of bases not matched to a gene: 6. The CDR3 spans 14 residues. CDR3 amino acids: CASSLQGWYQPQHF. CDR3 nucleotides: TGTGCCAGCAGCCTACAGGGGTGGTATCAGCCCCAGCATTTT.

This clonotype appeared a few times. The chain recombines TRBV20-1 with TRBJ1-5; no clear D. Germline-derived CDR1 and CDR2 are DFQATT and SNEGSKA (reference sequence). The CDR3 runs to 17 residues. Deletions cut 5 bases from V and 2 bases from J, with 22 bases between. The CDR3 loop reads CSASKGVLGSGNQPQHF. As DNA, the CDR3 is TGCAGTGCTTCCAAGGGAGTTCTTGGGTCGGGCAATCAGCCCCAGCATTTT.

This chain links TRBV2 with TRBJ1-1; the D is unclear. Looked up from germline, CDR1 is SNHLY and CDR2 is FYNNEI. The CDR3 length is 14 residues. The V end was cut by 3 bases, the J end by 0 bases, with 8 bases between. CDR3: CASSDSSVNTEAFF. As DNA, the CDR3 is TGTGCCAGCAGTGATTCCAGCGTGAACACTGAAGCTTTCTTT.

This clonotype showed up just a few times. As DNA, the CDR3 is TGTGCCAGCAGTTTAACCCCTAGCGCCTCAGGAGGAGATACGCAGTATTTT. Translation gives CASSLTPSASGGDTQYF. The V call is TRBV12-3 or TRBV12-4, the J call TRBJ2-3, with TRBD2 as a possible D gene (6 bases). Trimming removed 2 bases from V and 5 bases from J, with 20 bases in between. The CDR3 runs to 17 residues.

The CDR3 DNA is TGTGCCAGCAGCTCCCAAAATCATTCACCCCTCCACTTT. Its protein is CASSSQNHSPLHF. V and J are TRBV7-9 and TRBJ1-6; no clear D gene. The CDR3 sequence is 13 residues long. V was shortened by 4 bases and J by 8 bases, with 9 bases between the two germline ends. The germline V gene encodes CDR1 SEHNR and CDR2 FQNEAQ (reference sequence).

The chain employs TRBV6-5 and TRBJ2-7, with 8 bases fitting TRBD2. With V trimmed by 0 bases and J by 3 bases, 4 bases remained unmatched. The CDR3 consists of 15 residues. Germline V gives CDR1 MNHEY, CDR2 SVGAGI. Written as DNA, the CDR3 is TGTGCCAGCAGTTACTCTAGCGGGGAAATCTACGAGCAGTACTTC. This encodes CASSYSSGEIYEQYF.

The rearrangement links TRBV7-9 to TRBJ1-4; unclear D gene. The germline V gene encodes CDR1 SEHNR and CDR2 FQNEAQ (reference sequence). CDR3 length: 16 residues. V gave up 5 bases and J gave up 1 base, with 14 bases separating them. CDR3 nucleotides: TGTGCCAGCAGCGGGGAGCCGGGGAGAACTAATGAAAAACTGTTTTTT. Translated: CASSGEPGRTNEKLFF.

The gene calls are TRBV27 and TRBJ1-2; the D gene is possibly TRBD1 (5 bases). The CDR3 is made up of 13 amino acids. Germline values: CDR1 MNHEY, CDR2 SMNVEV (reference sequence). V lost 6 bases and J lost 6, with 14 bases in between. CDR3 residues: CASRAVGGNGYTF. The CDR3 nucleotides read TGTGCCAGCAGAGCGGTGGGGGGTAATGGCTACACCTTC.

This clonotype occurred a few times. The chain couples TRBV20-1 to TRBJ2-5; 9 bases are shared with TRBD1. The V gene's germline CDR1 is DFQATT and CDR2 SNEGSKA (reference sequence). This CDR3 has 10 residues. The V segment lost 6 bases and the J segment 13 bases; nucleotides outside the gene matches: 6. The chain's CDR3 is CSASGQGAYF. The CDR3 DNA sequence: TGCAGTGCGTCGGGACAGGGAGCGTACTTC.

The gene calls are TRBV5-1 and TRBJ2-1; 7 nucleotides agree with TRBD2. The CDR3 contains 16 residues. Germline values: CDR1 SGHRS, CDR2 YFSETQ. The V segment lost 0 bases and the J segment 7 bases; nucleotides outside the gene matches: 10. The CDR3 is CASSLGEGPRRNEQFF. The CDR3 nucleotides read TGCGCCAGCAGCTTGGGGGAGGGACCCCGGCGGAATGAGCAGTTCTTC.

At least ten counts were recorded for this clonotype. V usage is TRBV27 and J usage is TRBJ2-7; no clear D gene. The CDR3 loop spans 11 amino acids. CDR1 and CDR2 from the germline V gene are MNHEY and SMNVEV (reference sequence). Trimming shortened V by 3 bases and J by 6 bases, and 6 bases separated the two germline ends. The CDR3 DNA reads TGTGCCAGCAGTTTTCGGGCCGAGCAGTACTTC. Encoded protein: CASSFRAEQYF.

This clonotype occurred a few times. The chain uses TRBV20-1 and TRBJ1-1; D perhaps matches TRBD1 (5 bases). The V end lost 1 base, the J end lost 3 bases, and 15 bases lay between the germline ends. CDR1 and CDR2 from the germline V gene are DFQATT and SNEGSKA (reference sequence). This CDR3 spans 15 amino acids. In DNA form, the CDR3 reads TGCAGTGCTAGAGCTCAGGGTTATCCGGACACTGAAGCTTTCTTT. Translation gives CSARAQGYPDTEAFF.

There are a few counts of this clonotype. The chain carries TRBV7-2 and TRBJ1-4, with 7 nucleotides matching TRBD1. The CDR3 length is 14 residues. From germline, CDR1 is SGHTA and CDR2 FQGNSA. Trimming removed 9 bases from V and 4 bases from J; junction bases left unmatched: 8. Written as DNA, the CDR3 is TGTGCCAGTTCAAGGGGGCTCGGTAATGAAAAACTGTTTTTT. Translation: CASSRGLGNEKLFF.

The V and J genes are TRBV5-1 and TRBJ2-5, with D possibly matching TRBD2 (6 bases). There are 14 residues in the CDR3. Germline-derived CDR1 and CDR2 are SGHRS and YFSETQ. V was cut by 0 bases and J by 9 bases, with 15 bases left in between. The CDR3 region is CASSLAGALSAQYF. The DNA for the CDR3 is TGCGCCAGCAGCTTGGCGGGAGCACTGAGTGCCCAGTACTTC. The variable domain in full, completed from reference TRBV5-1 and TRBJ2-5, reads KAGVTQTPRYLIKTRGQQVTLSCSPISGHRSVSWYQQTPGQGLQFLFEYFSETQRNKGNFPGRFSGRQFSNSRSEMNVSTLELGDSALYLCASSLAGALSAQYFGPGTRLLVL.

For this clonotype: At one end, the junction sequence differs from germline, possibly due to a read error. The chain links TRBV20-1 to TRBJ2-1, with D possibly TRBD2 on 6 matching bases. The CDR3 extends over 14 amino acids. The germline CDR1 and CDR2 sequences are DFQATT and SNEGSKA (reference sequence). CDR3 nucleotides: TGCAGTGCTAGACACGGGACTTCCAGAAGCCCCCCCCTCTTC. Translation gives CSARHGTSRSPPLF.

The rearrangement uses TRBV28 and TRBJ1-3; 7 bases are shared with TRBD1. The V and J ends lost 6 bases and 1 base, in that order; junction bases with no gene match: 6. Germline CDR1 reads MDHEN; CDR2 reads SYDVKM. This CDR3 contains 15 residues. The CDR3 bases are TGTGCCAGCAGGTGGCCAGGGGGGTCTGGAAACACCATATATTTT. It translates to CASRWPGGSGNTIYF. The complete variable domain, with remaining parts taken from reference TRBV28 and TRBJ1-3, reads DVKVTQSSRYLVKRTGEKVFLECVQDMDHENMFWYRQDPGLGLRLIYFSYDVKMKEKGDIPEGYSVSREKKERFSLILESASTNQTSMYLCASRWPGGSGNTIYFGEGSWLTVV.